A selection of T cell receptor beta chains follows, all from one sample in a study of PD-1 blockade in classical Hodgkin lymphoma. Assay used: immunoSEQ multiplex PCR; TCRdb lists only in-frame clones, some missing. The sample yields more than 20,000 clones, around four fifths seen once. The sequencing used peripheral blood mononuclear cells (PBMCs), collected before the fourth cycle of nivolumab. The source of these receptors is a human donor with classical Hodgkin lymphoma. CDR3s include the opening cysteine and the closing phenylalanine or tryptophan. D genes are given only for firm matches. The size field is filled for only some rows; it gives once, few, many or a size class.

>TRBV7-2|.|TRBD1|TRBJ2-4
CASSPRTGLAKNIQYF
TGTGCCAGCAGCCCCCGGACAGGGCTTGCCAAAAACATTCAGTACTTC
>TRBV27|.|TRBD1|TRBJ2-5
CASRPGGQETQYF
TGTGCCAGCAGGCCAGGGGGCCAAGAGACCCAGTACTTC
>TRBV30|once|TRBD1|TRBJ1-1
CAWRGYRGQVRPPEAFF
TGTGCCTGGAGAGGTTACAGGGGACAGGTGAGGCCCCCTGAAGCTTTCTTT
>TRBV18|.|.|TRBJ1-6
CASSIDKNSPLHF
TGTGCCAGCTCAATAGACAAGAATTCACCCCTCCACTTT
>TRBV27|.|TRBD1|TRBJ1-1
CASSLTGGLNTEAFF
TGTGCCAGCAGTTTAACAGGGGGTTTAAACACTGAAGCTTTCTTT
>TRBV7-9|once|.|TRBJ2-7
CASSRDTPSYEQYF
TGTGCCAGCAGCAGGGACACTCCCTCCTACGAGCAGTACTTC
>TRBV7-2|.|.|TRBJ1-2
CASSLVAGEGYGYTF
TGTGCCAGCAGCTTAGTGGCGGGGGAGGGCTATGGCTACACCTTC
>TRBV2|once|TRBD2|TRBJ2-1
CASSEALGGVEQFF
TGTGCCAGCAGTGAAGCGCTTGGGGGGGTTGAGCAGTTCTTC
>TRBV9|once|.|TRBJ2-1
CASSVAGSPYNEQFF
TGTGCCAGCAGCGTAGCCGGGTCCCCCTACAATGAGCAGTTCTTC
>TRBV11-3|.|.|TRBJ2-7
CASSSDRYEQYF
TGTGCCAGCAGCTCGGACAGATACGAGCAGTACTTC
>TRBV7-9|.|.|TRBJ2-5
CASSPVETQYF
TGTGCCAGCAGCCCGGTAGAGACCCAGTACTTC
>TRBV7-2|.|TRBD1|TRBJ2-1
CASSSLDRGLGNEQFF
TGTGCCAGCAGCTCCCTGGACAGGGGGCTAGGCAATGAGCAGTTCTTC
>TRBV19|.|TRBD1|TRBJ1-5
CASSAWGQGMVQPQHF
TGTGCCAGTAGTGCTTGGGGACAGGGGATGGTTCAGCCCCAGCATTTT
>TRBV11-3|.|.|TRBJ1-2
CASSYTGYGYTF
TGTGCCAGCAGCTATACAGGGTATGGCTACACCTTC
>TRBV19|.|TRBD2|TRBJ2-3
CASRLGTSGSGTQYF
TGTGCCAGTAGACTAGGGACTAGCGGGAGCGGTACGCAGTATTTT
>TRBV28|.|.|TRBJ2-7
CASRAKGVRTYEQYF
TGTGCCAGCAGGGCTAAGGGTGTGAGAACCTACGAGCAGTACTTC
>TRBV4-1|.|.|TRBJ1-1
CASSQGRREGGTEAFF
TGCGCCAGCAGCCAAGGCCGAAGGGAGGGGGGAACTGAAGCTTTCTTT
>TRBV28|.|.|TRBJ1-3
CASLERRTGNTIYF
TGTGCCAGCTTGGAACGTAGGACTGGAAACACCATATATTTT